Listed below are T cell receptor beta chains from one sample, sequenced in a study of cytomegalovirus exposure and HLA in healthy donors. Assay used: immunoSEQ multiplex PCR; TCRdb lists only in-frame clones, some missing. This sample has about 130,000 clones, with about 82% found just once. Source material: PBMCs. Receptor source: a man aged 50-60 years in good health and CMV-seronegative. Each CDR3 is given with its conserved first and last residue. The order of the fields is clone size, J gene, D gene, V gene, CDR3 DNA, CDR3 protein. The D gene is left open where the match is weak. Rows may omit the clone size; those that give it use once, few, many or a size class.

clone size: NA; J gene: TRBJ1-4; D gene: TRBD1; V gene: TRBV11-2; CDR3 DNA: TGTGCCAGCAGCGACCGCGGACAGGCAAATGAAAAACTGTTTTTT; CDR3 protein: CASSDRGQANEKLFF
clone size: NA; J gene: TRBJ2-3; D gene: TRBD2; V gene: TRBV5-1; CDR3 DNA: TGCGCCAGCAGCTTAGGGACTAGCGGGGGGGATACGCAGTATTTT; CDR3 protein: CASSLGTSGGDTQYF
clone size: NA; J gene: TRBJ2-2; D gene: NA; V gene: TRBV5-4; CDR3 DNA: TGTGCCAGCAGCTGGAGGGGTAGCACGGACGGGGAGCTGTTTTTT; CDR3 protein: CASSWRGSTDGELFF
clone size: NA; J gene: TRBJ1-2; D gene: TRBD1; V gene: TRBV25-1; CDR3 DNA: TGTGCCAGCAGTAAGACAGGGCCTTATGGCTACACCTTC; CDR3 protein: CASSKTGPYGYTF
clone size: NA; J gene: TRBJ1-1; D gene: NA; V gene: TRBV19; CDR3 DNA: TGTGCCAGTTCATCCCGGGAGACGGTGAACACTGAAGCTTTCTTT; CDR3 protein: CASSSRETVNTEAFF
clone size: NA; J gene: TRBJ1-1; D gene: NA; V gene: TRBV20-1; CDR3 DNA: TGCAGTGCGTGGACAACTGAAGCTTTCTTT; CDR3 protein: CSAWTTEAFF
clone size: NA; J gene: TRBJ2-1; D gene: NA; V gene: TRBV5-1; CDR3 DNA: TGCGCCAGCAGCTTGGTCGGGGGGCCTTACAATGAGCAGTTCTTC; CDR3 protein: CASSLVGGPYNEQFF
clone size: NA; J gene: TRBJ2-3; D gene: NA; V gene: TRBV5-6; CDR3 DNA: TGTGCCAGCGGCGGAGCAGACACAGATACGCAGTATTTT; CDR3 protein: CASGGADTDTQYF
clone size: once; J gene: TRBJ1-3; D gene: NA; V gene: TRBV6-1; CDR3 DNA: TGTGCCAGCAGTGAAGACGGAGGGCGAAACACCATATATTTT; CDR3 protein: CASSEDGGRNTIYF
clone size: NA; J gene: TRBJ1-5; D gene: NA; V gene: TRBV5-1; CDR3 DNA: TGCGCCAGCAGCTTGGAAAGTTGGGACTTTAGCAATCAGCCCCAGCATTTT; CDR3 protein: CASSLESWDFSNQPQHF
clone size: NA; J gene: TRBJ1-2; D gene: TRBD1; V gene: TRBV4-1; CDR3 DNA: TGCGCCAGCAGCCCGGGACAGGGTAACTATGGCTACACCTTC; CDR3 protein: CASSPGQGNYGYTF
clone size: few; J gene: TRBJ2-7; D gene: TRBD1; V gene: TRBV5-1; CDR3 DNA: TGCGCCAGCAGCTTAAATCCGGGACAGGGGGCTTACGAGCAGTACTTC; CDR3 protein: CASSLNPGQGAYEQYF
clone size: NA; J gene: TRBJ1-2; D gene: NA; V gene: TRBV4-3; CDR3 DNA: TGCGCCAGCAGCAAGGACAGATATGGCTACACCTTC; CDR3 protein: CASSKDRYGYTF
clone size: NA; J gene: TRBJ1-6; D gene: TRBD1; V gene: TRBV30; CDR3 DNA: TGTGCCTGGAGTAAGACAGGGTTAGGTAATTCACCCCTCCACTTT; CDR3 protein: CAWSKTGLGNSPLHF
clone size: NA; J gene: TRBJ2-3; D gene: NA; V gene: TRBV6-5; CDR3 DNA: TGTGCCAGCAGTAGGACAGTTACAGATACGCAGTATTTT; CDR3 protein: CASSRTVTDTQYF
clone size: NA; J gene: TRBJ2-1; D gene: TRBD2; V gene: TRBV18; CDR3 DNA: TGTGCCAGCTCACCAGGGCGGGGGGACTACAATGAGCAGTTCTTC; CDR3 protein: CASSPGRGDYNEQFF
clone size: NA; J gene: TRBJ2-7; D gene: TRBD1; V gene: TRBV4-2; CDR3 DNA: TGTGCCAGCAGCCGACCAACAGGGGGCAGAAACGAGCAGTACTTC; CDR3 protein: CASSRPTGGRNEQYF
clone size: NA; J gene: TRBJ2-1; D gene: TRBD1; V gene: TRBV7-3; CDR3 DNA: TGTGCCAGCAGCTACACCCAGGGGGTGGTGTTCTTC; CDR3 protein: CASSYTQGVVFF
clone size: NA; J gene: TRBJ1-2; D gene: NA; V gene: TRBV7-9; CDR3 DNA: TGTGCCAGCAGCTTAGGTCACAGAGATTACTATGGCTACACCTTC; CDR3 protein: CASSLGHRDYYGYTF
clone size: NA; J gene: TRBJ1-6; D gene: NA; V gene: TRBV6-5; CDR3 DNA: TGTGCCAGCAGTCGGCAGGGAAAGACCTCCCCCCTCCACTTT; CDR3 protein: CASSRQGKTSPLHF
clone size: once; J gene: TRBJ1-4; D gene: NA; V gene: TRBV5-1; CDR3 DNA: TGCGCCAGCAGCCCTGGGGGGGGAGGTGAAAAACTGTTTTTT; CDR3 protein: CASSPGGGGEKLFF
clone size: NA; J gene: TRBJ2-2; D gene: TRBD1; V gene: TRBV5-1; CDR3 DNA: TGCGCCAGCAGCACGGGACAGGGGCTGACCGGGGAGCTGTTTTTT; CDR3 protein: CASSTGQGLTGELFF
clone size: NA; J gene: TRBJ1-5; D gene: TRBD1; V gene: TRBV6-4; CDR3 DNA: TGTGCCAGCAGTGACTCAGGATGGGCGACAGGGAGAGGCCGGAGCAATCAGCCCCAGCATTTT; CDR3 protein: CASSDSGWATGRGRSNQPQHF
clone size: once; J gene: TRBJ1-5; D gene: NA; V gene: TRBV7-8; CDR3 DNA: TGTGCCAGCAGCTTAGCGCGAGGACTTAGCAATCAGCCCCAGCATTTT; CDR3 protein: CASSLARGLSNQPQHF
clone size: NA; J gene: TRBJ1-2; D gene: NA; V gene: TRBV19; CDR3 DNA: TGTGCCAGTAGACAAGACAGGTCTAACTATGGCTACACCTTC; CDR3 protein: CASRQDRSNYGYTF
clone size: NA; J gene: TRBJ2-4; D gene: TRBD1; V gene: TRBV19; CDR3 DNA: TGTGCCAGTAGCCCTGTGACAGGGCGATACATTCAGTACTTC; CDR3 protein: CASSPVTGRYIQYF
clone size: NA; J gene: TRBJ1-1; D gene: NA; V gene: TRBV5-1; CDR3 DNA: TGCGCCAGCAGCTTGGATCGGGGAACCTACACTGAAGCTTTCTTT; CDR3 protein: CASSLDRGTYTEAFF
clone size: NA; J gene: TRBJ1-1; D gene: TRBD1; V gene: TRBV25-1; CDR3 DNA: TGTGCCAGCAGTGACTGGACAGGCATGAACACTGAAGCTTTCTTT; CDR3 protein: CASSDWTGMNTEAFF
clone size: NA; J gene: TRBJ1-5; D gene: TRBD1; V gene: TRBV23-1; CDR3 DNA: TGCGCCAGCAGCTGGACAGGCGTTATGAATCAGCCCCAGCATTTT; CDR3 protein: CASSWTGVMNQPQHF
clone size: NA; J gene: TRBJ1-4; D gene: NA; V gene: TRBV28; CDR3 DNA: TGTGCCAGCAGTTTACTCCTAGAGGGGGACGAAAAACTGTTTTTT; CDR3 protein: CASSLLLEGDEKLFF
clone size: NA; J gene: TRBJ1-6; D gene: NA; V gene: TRBV19; CDR3 DNA: TGTGCCAGTAGCATAGGGACACCGGGTAATTCACCCCTCCACTTT; CDR3 protein: CASSIGTPGNSPLHF
clone size: NA; J gene: TRBJ1-1; D gene: NA; V gene: TRBV7-9; CDR3 DNA: TGTGCTTTGGGGGCTGGCACTGAAGCTTTCTTT; CDR3 protein: CALGAGTEAFF
clone size: NA; J gene: TRBJ1-2; D gene: TRBD1; V gene: TRBV5-6; CDR3 DNA: TGTGCCAGCAGCTGGGACAGGGCGAACTATGGCTACACCTTC; CDR3 protein: CASSWDRANYGYTF
clone size: NA; J gene: TRBJ2-2; D gene: NA; V gene: TRBV10-1; CDR3 DNA: TGCGCCAGCAGTGAACAGTCCACCGGGGAGCTGTTTTTT; CDR3 protein: CASSEQSTGELFF
clone size: NA; J gene: TRBJ2-5; D gene: NA; V gene: TRBV13; CDR3 DNA: TGTGCCAGCAGCGTCAGGATACAAGAGACCCAGTACTTC; CDR3 protein: CASSVRIQETQYF
clone size: NA; J gene: TRBJ2-1; D gene: NA; V gene: TRBV10-1; CDR3 DNA: TGCGCCAGCAGTATTACTGAGTCCCGGGGTGAGCAGTTCTTC; CDR3 protein: CASSITESRGEQFF
clone size: few; J gene: TRBJ1-4; D gene: NA; V gene: TRBV7-9; CDR3 DNA: TGTTCCAGCAGTCTTAGGGAGTTGAATGAAAAACTGTTTTTT; CDR3 protein: CSSSLRELNEKLFF
clone size: NA; J gene: TRBJ2-5; D gene: NA; V gene: TRBV7-8; CDR3 DNA: TGTGCCAGCAGCTTAGAACGGGACTCCTTTCAGACCCAGTACTTC; CDR3 protein: CASSLERDSFQTQYF
clone size: few; J gene: TRBJ1-2; D gene: NA; V gene: TRBV7-2; CDR3 DNA: TGTGCCAGCAGCTCGGGCCGGACTGTCTACACCTTC; CDR3 protein: CASSSGRTVYTF
clone size: NA; J gene: TRBJ1-5; D gene: TRBD1; V gene: TRBV6-1; CDR3 DNA: TGTGCCAGCACCCAGGGTGGGACAGGGATAAAGCCCCAGCATTTT; CDR3 protein: CASTQGGTGIKPQHF
clone size: NA; J gene: TRBJ1-1; D gene: TRBD1; V gene: TRBV29-1; CDR3 DNA: TGCAGCGTTGGCCGTGGGGGACAGGGGGCAGGAGCTTTCTTT; CDR3 protein: CSVGRGGQGAGAFF
clone size: NA; J gene: TRBJ1-2; D gene: TRBD1; V gene: TRBV2; CDR3 DNA: TGTGCCAGCAGGGGACTGGGGACAGGGACTGGCTACACCTTC; CDR3 protein: CASRGLGTGTGYTF
clone size: NA; J gene: TRBJ2-4; D gene: NA; V gene: TRBV6-1; CDR3 DNA: TGTGCCAGCAGTCCCTTTAGAGGAGTCAAAAACATTCAGTACTTC; CDR3 protein: CASSPFRGVKNIQYF
clone size: NA; J gene: TRBJ2-2; D gene: TRBD1; V gene: TRBV5-6; CDR3 DNA: TGTGCCAGCAGCACACTAGGACAGGGAACCCGCGGGGAGCTGTTTTTT; CDR3 protein: CASSTLGQGTRGELFF
clone size: NA; J gene: TRBJ1-1; D gene: TRBD1; V gene: TRBV6-6; CDR3 DNA: TGTGCCAGCAGTTACTCAGGACAGGGTACTCAAGCTTTCTTT; CDR3 protein: CASSYSGQGTQAFF
clone size: few; J gene: TRBJ1-3; D gene: TRBD1; V gene: TRBV2; CDR3 DNA: TGTGCCAGCAGTGAGAGAGACAGGGTCGCTGGAAACACCATATATTTT; CDR3 protein: CASSERDRVAGNTIYF
clone size: NA; J gene: TRBJ1-2; D gene: TRBD1; V gene: TRBV7-2; CDR3 DNA: TGTGCCAGCAGCCTGGGGACAGCCTATGGCTACACCTTC; CDR3 protein: CASSLGTAYGYTF
clone size: NA; J gene: TRBJ2-5; D gene: TRBD1; V gene: TRBV6-6; CDR3 DNA: TGTGCCAGCAGTTCCCAACCGACAGGGTCCGAGACCCAGTACTTC; CDR3 protein: CASSSQPTGSETQYF
clone size: once; J gene: TRBJ1-1; D gene: NA; V gene: TRBV6-1; CDR3 DNA: TGTGCCAGCAGTGAAGCGTATAGTCAGGGTACAGCTTTCTTT; CDR3 protein: CASSEAYSQGTAFF
clone size: NA; J gene: TRBJ2-3; D gene: NA; V gene: TRBV7-2; CDR3 DNA: TGTGCCAGCAGTCCAGGACTGGATCCGGATACGCAGTATTTT; CDR3 protein: CASSPGLDPDTQYF
clone size: NA; J gene: TRBJ1-2; D gene: NA; V gene: TRBV5-1; CDR3 DNA: TGCGCCAGCAGCGAGCAGGGTTTCGCCAACTATGGCTACACCTTC; CDR3 protein: CASSEQGFANYGYTF
clone size: NA; J gene: TRBJ1-1; D gene: NA; V gene: TRBV6-5; CDR3 DNA: TGTGCCAGCAGTCTTCTGACGGGGAACACTGAAGCTTTCTTT; CDR3 protein: CASSLLTGNTEAFF